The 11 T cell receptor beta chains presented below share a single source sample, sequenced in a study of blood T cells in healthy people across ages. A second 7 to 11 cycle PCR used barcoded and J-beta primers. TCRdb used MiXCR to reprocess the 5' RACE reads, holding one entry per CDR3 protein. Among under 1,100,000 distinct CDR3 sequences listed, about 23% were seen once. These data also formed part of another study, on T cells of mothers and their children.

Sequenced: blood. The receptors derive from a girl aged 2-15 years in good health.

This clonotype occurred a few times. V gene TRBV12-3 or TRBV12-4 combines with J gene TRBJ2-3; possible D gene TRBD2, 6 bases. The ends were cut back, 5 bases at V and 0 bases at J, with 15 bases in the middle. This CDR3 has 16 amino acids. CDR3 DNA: TGTGCCAGCAGTCCCCCGGGAGCGCCTAGCACAGATACGCAGTATTTT. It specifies CASSPPGAPSTDTQYF.

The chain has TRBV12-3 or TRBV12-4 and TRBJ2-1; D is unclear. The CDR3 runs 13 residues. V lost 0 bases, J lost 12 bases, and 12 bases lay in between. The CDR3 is CASSLAVGVLQFF. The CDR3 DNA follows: TGTGCCAGCAGTTTAGCAGTTGGGGTTTTGCAGTTCTTC.

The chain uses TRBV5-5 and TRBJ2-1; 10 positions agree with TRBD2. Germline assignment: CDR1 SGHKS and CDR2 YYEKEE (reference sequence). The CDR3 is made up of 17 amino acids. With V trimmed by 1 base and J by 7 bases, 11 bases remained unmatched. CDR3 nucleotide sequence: TGTGCCAGCAGCTTGAATGCGAGCGGGAGGGCCTTGAATGAGCAGTTCTTC. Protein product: CASSLNASGRALNEQFF.

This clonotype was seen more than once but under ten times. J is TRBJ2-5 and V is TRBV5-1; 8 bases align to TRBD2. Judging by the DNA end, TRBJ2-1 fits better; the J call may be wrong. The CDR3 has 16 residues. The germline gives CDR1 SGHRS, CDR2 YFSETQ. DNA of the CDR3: TGCGCCAGCAGCTTGATCTCGGGACTAGTTTACAATGAGCAGTTCTTC. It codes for CASSLISGLVYNEQFF.

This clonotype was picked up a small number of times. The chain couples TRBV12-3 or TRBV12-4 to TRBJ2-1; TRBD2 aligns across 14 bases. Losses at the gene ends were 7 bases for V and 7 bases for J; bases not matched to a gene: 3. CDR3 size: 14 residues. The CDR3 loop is CASKGLAGVNEQFF. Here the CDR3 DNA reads TGTGCCAGCAAGGGACTAGCGGGGGTAAATGAGCAGTTCTTC.

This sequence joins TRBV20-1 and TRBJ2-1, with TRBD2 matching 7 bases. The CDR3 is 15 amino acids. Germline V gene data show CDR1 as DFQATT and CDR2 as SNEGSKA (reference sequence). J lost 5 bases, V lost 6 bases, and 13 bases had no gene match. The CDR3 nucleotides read TGCAGTGCGCCAGAGCGCGGGAGTAACCACAATGAGCAGTTCTTC. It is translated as CSAPERGSNHNEQFF.

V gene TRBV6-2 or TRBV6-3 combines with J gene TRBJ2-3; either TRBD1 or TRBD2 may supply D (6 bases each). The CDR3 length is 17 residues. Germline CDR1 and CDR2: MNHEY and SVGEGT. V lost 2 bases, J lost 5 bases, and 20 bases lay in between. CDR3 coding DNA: TGTGCCAGCAGTTACCGTAGGGGGGAGCGTATGGTAGATACGCAGTATTTT. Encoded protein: CASSYRRGERMVDTQYF.

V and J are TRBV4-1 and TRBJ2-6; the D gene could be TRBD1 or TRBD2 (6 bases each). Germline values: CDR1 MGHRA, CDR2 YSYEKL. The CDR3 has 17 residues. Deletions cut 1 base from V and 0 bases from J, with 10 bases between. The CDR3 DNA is TGCGCCAGCAGCCAAGGGGGGGCCCGCTCTGGGGCCAACGTCCTGACTTTC. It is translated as CASSQGGARSGANVLTF.

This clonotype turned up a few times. CDR3 loop: CASGLGRSYEQYF. As DNA, the CDR3 is TGTGCCAGCGGTCTGGGACGGAGCTACGAGCAGTACTTC. The chain is built from TRBV27 and TRBJ2-7; the D gene could be TRBD1 or TRBD2 (5 bases each). The V and J ends lost 8 bases and 3 bases respectively, with 14 bases between them. Germline V gene sequence: CDR1 MNHEY, CDR2 SMNVEV (reference sequence). This CDR3 is 13 amino acids long.

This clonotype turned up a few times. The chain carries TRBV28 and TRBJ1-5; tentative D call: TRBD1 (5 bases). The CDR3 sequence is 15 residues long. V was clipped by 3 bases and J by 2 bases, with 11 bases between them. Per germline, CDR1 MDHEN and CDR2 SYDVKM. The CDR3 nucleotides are TGTGCCAGCAGTTTCCCTCAGGGCGGCAATCAGCCCCAGCATTTT. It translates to CASSFPQGGNQPQHF.

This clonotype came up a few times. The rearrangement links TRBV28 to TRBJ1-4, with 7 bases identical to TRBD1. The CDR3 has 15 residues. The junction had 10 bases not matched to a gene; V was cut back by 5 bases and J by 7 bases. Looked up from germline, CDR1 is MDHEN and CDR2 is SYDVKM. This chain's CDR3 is CASSPTGEGGEKLFF. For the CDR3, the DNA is TGTGCCAGCAGTCCAACAGGGGAAGGGGGTGAAAAACTGTTTTTT.